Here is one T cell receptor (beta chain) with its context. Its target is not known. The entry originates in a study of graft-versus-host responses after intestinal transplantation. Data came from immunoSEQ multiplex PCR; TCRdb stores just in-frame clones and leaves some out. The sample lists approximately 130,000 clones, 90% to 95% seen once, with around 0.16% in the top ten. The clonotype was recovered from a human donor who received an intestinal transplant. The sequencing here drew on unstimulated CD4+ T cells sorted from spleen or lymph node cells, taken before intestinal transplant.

The CDR3 region is CASSRGQANQPQHF. DNA for the CDR3: TGTGCCAGCAGCCGGGGACAGGCAAATCAGCCCCAGCATTTT. The chain is built from TRBV6-6 and TRBJ1-5; 8 bases map to TRBD1. Germline V gives CDR1 MNHNY, CDR2 SVGAGI (reference sequence). Trimming at V came to 6 bases and at J to 4 bases, leaving 5 bases not matched to a gene. CDR3 length: 14 amino acids.